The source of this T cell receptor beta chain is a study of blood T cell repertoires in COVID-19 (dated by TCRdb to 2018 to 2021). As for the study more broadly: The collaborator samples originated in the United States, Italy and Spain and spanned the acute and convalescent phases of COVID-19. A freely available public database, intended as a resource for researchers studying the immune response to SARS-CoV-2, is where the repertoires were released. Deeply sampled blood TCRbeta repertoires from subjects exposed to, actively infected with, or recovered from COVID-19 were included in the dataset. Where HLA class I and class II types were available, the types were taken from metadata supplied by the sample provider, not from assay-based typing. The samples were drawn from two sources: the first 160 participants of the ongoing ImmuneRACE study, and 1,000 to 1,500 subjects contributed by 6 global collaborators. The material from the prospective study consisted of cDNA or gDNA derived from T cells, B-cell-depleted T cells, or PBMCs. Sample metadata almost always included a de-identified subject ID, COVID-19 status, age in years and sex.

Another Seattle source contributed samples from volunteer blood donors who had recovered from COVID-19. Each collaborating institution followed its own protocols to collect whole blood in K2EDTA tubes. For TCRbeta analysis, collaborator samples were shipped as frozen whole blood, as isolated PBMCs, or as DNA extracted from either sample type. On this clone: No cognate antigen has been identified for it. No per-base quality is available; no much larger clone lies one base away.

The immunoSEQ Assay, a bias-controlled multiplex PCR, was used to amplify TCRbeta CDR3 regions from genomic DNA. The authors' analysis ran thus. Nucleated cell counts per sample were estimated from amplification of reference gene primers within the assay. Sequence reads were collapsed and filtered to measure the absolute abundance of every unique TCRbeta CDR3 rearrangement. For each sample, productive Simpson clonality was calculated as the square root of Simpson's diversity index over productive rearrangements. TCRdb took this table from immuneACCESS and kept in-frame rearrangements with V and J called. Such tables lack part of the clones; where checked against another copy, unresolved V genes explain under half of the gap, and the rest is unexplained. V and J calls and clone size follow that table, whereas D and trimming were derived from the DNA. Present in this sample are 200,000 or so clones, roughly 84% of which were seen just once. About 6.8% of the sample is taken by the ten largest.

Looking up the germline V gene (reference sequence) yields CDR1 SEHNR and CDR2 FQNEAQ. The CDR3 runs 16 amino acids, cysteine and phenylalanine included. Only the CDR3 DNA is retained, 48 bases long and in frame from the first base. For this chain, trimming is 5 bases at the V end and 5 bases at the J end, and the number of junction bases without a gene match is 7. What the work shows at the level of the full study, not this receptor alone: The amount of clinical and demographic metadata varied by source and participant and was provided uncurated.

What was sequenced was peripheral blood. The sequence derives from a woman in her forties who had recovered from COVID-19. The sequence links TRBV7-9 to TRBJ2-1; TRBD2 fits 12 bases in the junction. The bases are TGTGCCAGCAGCCTCCTGACTAGCGGGGGCCACAATGAGCAGTTCTTC. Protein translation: CASSLLTSGGHNEQFF.